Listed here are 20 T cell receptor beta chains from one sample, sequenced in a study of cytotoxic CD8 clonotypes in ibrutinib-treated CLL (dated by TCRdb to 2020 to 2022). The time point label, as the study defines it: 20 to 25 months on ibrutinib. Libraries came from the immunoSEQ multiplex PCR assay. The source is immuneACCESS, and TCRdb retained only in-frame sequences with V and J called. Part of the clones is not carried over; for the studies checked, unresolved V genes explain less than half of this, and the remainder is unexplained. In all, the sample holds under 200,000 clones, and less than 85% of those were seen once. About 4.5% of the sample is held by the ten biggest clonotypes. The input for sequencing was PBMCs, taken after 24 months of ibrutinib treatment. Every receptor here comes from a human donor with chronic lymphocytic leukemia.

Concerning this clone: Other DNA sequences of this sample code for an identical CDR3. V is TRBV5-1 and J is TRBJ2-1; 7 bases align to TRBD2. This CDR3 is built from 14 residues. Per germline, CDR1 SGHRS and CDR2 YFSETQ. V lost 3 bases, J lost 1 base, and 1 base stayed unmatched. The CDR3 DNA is TGCGCCAGCAGCTGGGGGGGGTCCTACAATGAGCAGTTCTTC. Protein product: CASSWGGSYNEQFF.

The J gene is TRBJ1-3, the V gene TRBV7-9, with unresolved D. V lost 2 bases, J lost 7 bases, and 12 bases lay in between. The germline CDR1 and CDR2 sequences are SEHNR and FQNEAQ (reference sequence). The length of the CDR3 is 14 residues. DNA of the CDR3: TGTGCCAGCAGCTTAAGTATTGACGGGAACACCATATATTTT. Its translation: CASSLSIDGNTIYF.

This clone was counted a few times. CDR3 protein: CASSFSWDRGNYGYTF. CDR3 coding DNA: TGTGCCAGTAGTTTCTCTTGGGACAGGGGAAACTATGGCTACACCTTC. The J gene is TRBJ1-2, the V gene TRBV19; 10 nucleotides line up with TRBD1. Per germline, CDR1 LNHDA and CDR2 SQIVND (reference sequence). The CDR3 runs 16 residues. V shed 5 bases and J 2 bases; nucleotides not matched to a gene: 8.

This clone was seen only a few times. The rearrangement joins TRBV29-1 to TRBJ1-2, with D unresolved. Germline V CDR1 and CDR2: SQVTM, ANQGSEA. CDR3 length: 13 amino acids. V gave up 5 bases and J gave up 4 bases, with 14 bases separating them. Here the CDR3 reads CSVHLGTGYGYTF. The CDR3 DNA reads TGCAGCGTTCACTTGGGCACGGGCTATGGCTACACCTTC.

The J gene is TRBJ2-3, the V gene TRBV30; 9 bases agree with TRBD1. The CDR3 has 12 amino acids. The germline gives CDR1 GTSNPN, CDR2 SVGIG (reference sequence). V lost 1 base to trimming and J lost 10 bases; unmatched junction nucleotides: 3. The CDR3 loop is CAWSGQGGAQYF. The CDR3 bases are TGTGCCTGGAGTGGACAGGGGGGAGCGCAGTATTTT. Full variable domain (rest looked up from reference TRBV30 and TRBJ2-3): SQTIHQWPATLVQPVGSPLSLECTVEGTSNPNLYWYRQAAGRGLQLLFYSVGIGQISSEVPQNLSASRPQDRQFILSSKKLLLSDSGFYLCAWSGQGGAQYFGPGTRLTVL.

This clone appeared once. CDR3 in amino acids: CASSPRGTQNTGELFF. CDR3 DNA sequence: TGTGCCAGCTCACCGCGCGGGACTCAGAACACCGGGGAGCTGTTTTTT. The chain couples TRBV18 to TRBJ2-2; tentatively, D is TRBD2 (6 bases). Trimming shortened V by 3 bases and J by 1 base, and 12 bases separated the two germline ends. CDR3 length: 16 residues. Per the germline V gene, CDR1 is KGHSH and CDR2 is LQKENI.

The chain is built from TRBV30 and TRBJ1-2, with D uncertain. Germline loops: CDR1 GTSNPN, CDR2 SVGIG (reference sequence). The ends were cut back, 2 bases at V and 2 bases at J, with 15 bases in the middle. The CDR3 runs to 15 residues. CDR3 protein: CAWSPPVASNYGYTF. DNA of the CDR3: TGTGCCTGGAGTCCTCCCGTGGCATCGAACTATGGCTACACCTTC.

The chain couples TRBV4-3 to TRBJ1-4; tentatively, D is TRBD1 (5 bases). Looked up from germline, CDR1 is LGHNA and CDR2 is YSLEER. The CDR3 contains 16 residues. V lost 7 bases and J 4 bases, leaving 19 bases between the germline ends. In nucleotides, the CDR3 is TGCGCCAGCACCCCCGTGGGGGGTGGGTTTAATGAAAAACTGTTTTTT. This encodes CASTPVGGGFNEKLFF.

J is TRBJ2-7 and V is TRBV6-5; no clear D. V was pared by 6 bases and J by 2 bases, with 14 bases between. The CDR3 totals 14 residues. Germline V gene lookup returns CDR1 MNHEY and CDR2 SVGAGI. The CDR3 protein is CASSSGPSPYEQYF. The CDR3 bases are TGTGCCAGCAGCTCCGGGCCCTCACCCTACGAGCAGTACTTC.

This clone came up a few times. This chain's CDR3 is CASSQDLTTYQHF. The CDR3 bases are TGCGCCAGCAGCCAAGATCTCACGACCTACCAGCATTTT. This chain uses TRBV4-3 with TRBJ1-5; D is undetermined. Germline CDR1 reads LGHNA; CDR2 reads YSLEER. The CDR3 loop spans 13 amino acids. V shed 0 bases and J shed 12 bases, with 12 bases lying between them.

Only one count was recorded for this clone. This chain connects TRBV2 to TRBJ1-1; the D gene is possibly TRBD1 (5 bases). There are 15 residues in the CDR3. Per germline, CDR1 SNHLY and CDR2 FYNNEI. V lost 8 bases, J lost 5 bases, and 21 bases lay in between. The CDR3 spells CASLGRGARGTEAFF. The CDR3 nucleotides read TGTGCCAGCTTGGGGCGCGGGGCGCGGGGGACTGAAGCTTTCTTT.

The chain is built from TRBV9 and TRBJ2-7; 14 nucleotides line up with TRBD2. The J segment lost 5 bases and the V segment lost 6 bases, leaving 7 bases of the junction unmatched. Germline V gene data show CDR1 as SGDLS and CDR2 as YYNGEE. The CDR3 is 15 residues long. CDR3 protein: CASNIGTSGSHEQYF. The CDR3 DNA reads TGTGCCAGCAACATCGGGACTAGCGGGAGCCACGAGCAGTACTTC.

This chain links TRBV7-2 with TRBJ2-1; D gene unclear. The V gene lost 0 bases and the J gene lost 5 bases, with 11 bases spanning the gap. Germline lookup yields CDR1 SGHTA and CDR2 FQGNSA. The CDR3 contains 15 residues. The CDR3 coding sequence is TGTGCCAGCAGCTTAGCTGCGGCTGGGCACAATGAGCAGTTCTTC. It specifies CASSLAAAGHNEQFF.

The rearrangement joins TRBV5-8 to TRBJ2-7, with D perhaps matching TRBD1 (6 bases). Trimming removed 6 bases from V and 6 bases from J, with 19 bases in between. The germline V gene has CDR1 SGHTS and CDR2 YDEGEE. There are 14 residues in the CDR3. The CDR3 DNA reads TGTGCCAGCACCCCTGATTGGGGGCAGTTCGAGCAGTACTTC. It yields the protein CASTPDWGQFEQYF.

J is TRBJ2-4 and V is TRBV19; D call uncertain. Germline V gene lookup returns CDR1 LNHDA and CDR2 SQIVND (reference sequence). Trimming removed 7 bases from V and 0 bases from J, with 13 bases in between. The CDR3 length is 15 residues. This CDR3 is CASTQSLLAKNIQYF. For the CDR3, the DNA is TGTGCCAGTACGCAGAGTTTACTAGCCAAAAACATTCAGTACTTC.

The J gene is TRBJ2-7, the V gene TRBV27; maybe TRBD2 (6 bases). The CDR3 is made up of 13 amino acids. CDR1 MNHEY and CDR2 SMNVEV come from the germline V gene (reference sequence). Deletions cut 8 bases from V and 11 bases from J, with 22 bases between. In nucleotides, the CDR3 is TGTGCCAGCTCCCTGGGGGAGGCGGGCCGTAAGTACTTC. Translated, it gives CASSLGEAGRKYF.

The CDR3 loop reads CASSRPGDNSPLHF. DNA of the CDR3: TGTGCCAGCAGTCGCCCAGGGGATAATTCACCCCTCCACTTT. The gene calls are TRBV6-5 and TRBJ1-6, with a tentative D call TRBD1 (6 bases). The CDR3 consists of 14 residues. In germline, CDR1 is MNHEY, CDR2 SVGAGI. Deletions cut 5 bases from V and 5 bases from J, with 10 bases between.

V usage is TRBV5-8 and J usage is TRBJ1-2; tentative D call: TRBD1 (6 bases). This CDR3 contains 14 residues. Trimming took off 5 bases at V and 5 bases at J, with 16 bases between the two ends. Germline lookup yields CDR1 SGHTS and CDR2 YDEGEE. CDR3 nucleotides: TGTGCCAGCAGGAGGGGGAGAGAAGAATATGGCTACACCTTC. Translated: CASRRGREEYGYTF.

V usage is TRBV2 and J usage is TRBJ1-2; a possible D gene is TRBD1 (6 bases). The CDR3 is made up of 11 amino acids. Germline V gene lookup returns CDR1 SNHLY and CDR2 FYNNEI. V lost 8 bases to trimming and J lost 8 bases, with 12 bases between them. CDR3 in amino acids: CASVQGYGYTF. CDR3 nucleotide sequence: TGTGCCAGCGTCCAGGGGTACGGCTACACCTTC.

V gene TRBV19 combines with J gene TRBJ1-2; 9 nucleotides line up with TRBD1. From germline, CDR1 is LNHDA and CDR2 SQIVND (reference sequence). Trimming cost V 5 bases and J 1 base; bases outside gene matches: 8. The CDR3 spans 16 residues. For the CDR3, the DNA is TGTGCCAGTAGTGAGCCCGGGACAGGGCTTAACTATGGCTACACCTTC. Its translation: CASSEPGTGLNYGYTF.